Listed below are T cell receptor beta chains from one sample, sequenced in a study of blood T cell repertoires in COVID-19. Produced via immunoSEQ multiplex PCR; TCRdb's table is partial and in-frame only. The sample lists around 250,000 clones, roughly 86% occurring once. The sequenced sample consisted of peripheral blood. The receptors were gathered from a young man with active or convalescent COVID-19. The CDR3 runs from the conserved cysteine through the conserved F or W. The order of the fields is D gene, J gene, V gene, CDR3 length, clone size, CDR3 protein, CDR3 DNA. A D gene is named only where the DNA matches it firmly. Clone size is given for some rows only: seen once, a few or many times, or a class if the clone is expanded.

D: .
J: TRBJ2-2
V: TRBV28
length: 15
size: .
CDR3: CASRGAGENTGELFF
DNA: TGTGCCAGCCGGGGGGCGGGGGAGAACACCGGGGAGCTGTTTTTT

D: .
J: TRBJ2-5
V: TRBV14
length: 15
size: .
CDR3: CASSQDGRNWETQYF
DNA: TGTGCCAGCAGCCAAGACGGGAGAAATTGGGAGACCCAGTACTTC

D: .
J: TRBJ2-3
V: TRBV6-5
length: 14
size: .
CDR3: CASSYAGEADTQYF
DNA: TGTGCCAGCAGTTACGCCGGGGAGGCAGATACGCAGTATTTT

D: .
J: TRBJ1-1
V: TRBV28
length: 16
size: .
CDR3: CASSPPSGGGSTEAFF
DNA: TGTGCCAGCAGCCCACCCTCCGGGGGTGGGAGCACTGAAGCTTTCTTT

D: TRBD2
J: TRBJ2-7
V: TRBV2
length: 15
size: .
CDR3: CASNPSGSKSYEQYF
DNA: TGTGCCAGCAATCCAAGCGGGAGTAAGTCCTACGAGCAGTACTTC

D: .
J: TRBJ1-2
V: TRBV6-2/TRBV6-3
length: 12
size: once
CDR3: CASSHLTSGYTF
DNA: TGTGCCAGCAGCCACCTAACGAGTGGCTACACCTTC

D: .
J: TRBJ2-2
V: TRBV5-1
length: 15
size: once
CDR3: CASSFRVSHTGELFF
DNA: TGCGCCAGCAGCTTCAGGGTGTCTCACACCGGGGAGCTGTTTTTT

D: .
J: TRBJ1-3
V: TRBV4-2
length: 16
size: .
CDR3: CASSQKTGQAGNTIYF
DNA: TGTGCCAGCAGCCAGAAGACAGGTCAAGCGGGGAACACCATATATTTT

D: TRBD2
J: TRBJ2-7
V: TRBV29-1
length: 12
size: .
CDR3: CSVELADYEQYF
DNA: TGCAGCGTTGAACTAGCGGACTACGAGCAGTACTTC

D: .
J: TRBJ1-4
V: TRBV5-8
length: 11
size: .
CDR3: CASSTGEKLFF
DNA: TGTGCCAGCAGCACCGGGGAAAAACTGTTTTTT

D: .
J: TRBJ1-1
V: TRBV18
length: 14
size: .
CDR3: CASSPGGSDTEAFF
DNA: TGTGCCAGCTCACCTGGAGGGAGCGACACTGAAGCTTTCTTT